This is a list of T cell receptor beta chains from one sample in a study of blood T cell repertoires in COVID-19. Profiling relied on immunoSEQ multiplex PCR, and the TCRdb table lists in-frame clones only, not all of them. The table shows some 110,000 clones, with more than 75% occurring only once. Sequencing was done on a sample of peripheral blood. The receptors were sampled from a middle-aged man with acute or convalescent COVID-19. CDR3s include the opening cysteine and the closing phenylalanine or tryptophan. Fields, in order: V gene, J gene, CDR3 length, D gene, CDR3 protein, CDR3 DNA. The D gene is left open where the match is weak.

V: TRBV12-3/TRBV12-4; J: TRBJ1-2; length: 12; D: NA; CDR3: CASSLRGIFNTF; DNA: TGTGCCAGCAGTTTACGAGGGATTTTCAACACCTTC
V: TRBV25-1; J: TRBJ2-7; length: 16; D: TRBD1; CDR3: CASSEYGTGQSYEQYF; DNA: TGTGCCAGCAGTGAATACGGGACAGGGCAATCCTACGAGCAGTACTTC
V: TRBV19; J: TRBJ1-1; length: 14; D: TRBD1; CDR3: CASSQTGVGPEAFF; DNA: TGTGCCAGTAGCCAAACAGGGGTTGGGCCTGAAGCTTTCTTT
V: TRBV6-2/TRBV6-3; J: TRBJ1-2; length: 15; D: TRBD1; CDR3: CASSYARTGDYGYTF; DNA: TGTGCCAGCAGTTACGCAAGGACAGGGGACTATGGCTACACCTTC
V: TRBV5-5; J: TRBJ2-1; length: 16; D: TRBD2; CDR3: CASSLGLAVSYNEQFF; DNA: TGTGCCAGCAGCTTGGGACTAGCGGTATCCTACAATGAGCAGTTCTTC
V: TRBV19; J: TRBJ1-2; length: 13; D: NA; CDR3: CASSASQGYGYTF; DNA: TGTGCCAGTAGTGCTTCACAGGGATATGGCTACACCTTC
V: TRBV29-1; J: TRBJ2-7; length: 14; D: NA; CDR3: CSVEEGRGSYEQYF; DNA: TGCAGCGTTGAAGAGGGCAGGGGATCGTACGAGCAGTACTTC
V: TRBV20-1; J: TRBJ2-3; length: 11; D: TRBD2; CDR3: CSARLAPTQYF; DNA: TGCAGTGCCCGACTAGCTCCTACGCAGTATTTT
V: TRBV5-5; J: TRBJ2-5; length: 13; D: TRBD2; CDR3: CASSPTDSGSAYF; DNA: TGTGCCAGCAGCCCGACGGATAGCGGGAGTGCGTACTTC
V: TRBV5-4; J: TRBJ2-5; length: 16; D: TRBD2; CDR3: CASSLGRGGGMETQYF; DNA: TGTGCCAGCAGCTTGGGGAGGGGCGGGGGGATGGAGACCCAGTACTTC
V: TRBV4-2; J: TRBJ2-3; length: 14; D: TRBD2; CDR3: CASSQKLAMDTQYF; DNA: TGTGCCAGCAGCCAAAAACTAGCGATGGATACGCAGTATTTT
V: TRBV5-5; J: TRBJ1-1; length: 14; D: NA; CDR3: CASSVNTDNTEAFF; DNA: TGTGCCAGCAGCGTAAATACAGACAACACTGAAGCTTTCTTT
V: TRBV18; J: TRBJ1-1; length: 14; D: NA; CDR3: CASSPPTGNTEAFF; DNA: TGTGCCAGCTCACCGCCGACGGGGAACACTGAAGCTTTCTTT
V: TRBV5-4; J: TRBJ1-2; length: 13; D: TRBD1; CDR3: CASSSTGVSGYTF; DNA: TGTGCCAGCAGCTCGACAGGGGTCAGTGGCTACACCTTC